This TCR beta chain originates from a study of T and B cells in COVID-19 patients. Study context: COVID-19 patients gave peripheral blood either during active infection or after recovery. Active-infection patients were older, median 67 years, than recovered patients, median about 36 years.

From blood, roughly 220-550 ng of genomic DNA served as TRB template. This clonotype was recorded many times. What it binds is unknown. Study conclusions and caveats: Patients with COVID-19 reportedly showed strongly skewed T cell receptor beta variable and joining gene usage.

Multiplex PCR with BIOMED2 TRB-A/B primer pools amplified TRB rearrangements. MiXCR, run by TCRdb on the multiplex PCR reads, gives a single entry per CDR3 protein. The table lists more than 11,000 distinct CDR3 sequences, approximately 28% of them singletons. Sample: blood. This TCR was sampled from a human donor who had recovered from COVID-19.

The CDR3 bases are TGTGCCAGTGGGCCGGGGTCAAACTCCTACAATGAGCAGTTCTTC. Protein sequence: CASGPGSNSYNEQFF. V is TRBV6-5 and J is TRBJ2-1, with a tentative D call TRBD2 (5 bases). Germline V lookup: CDR1 MNHEY, CDR2 SVGAGI. CDR3 size: 15 residues. V lost 9 bases to trimming and J lost 0 bases, with 15 bases between them.